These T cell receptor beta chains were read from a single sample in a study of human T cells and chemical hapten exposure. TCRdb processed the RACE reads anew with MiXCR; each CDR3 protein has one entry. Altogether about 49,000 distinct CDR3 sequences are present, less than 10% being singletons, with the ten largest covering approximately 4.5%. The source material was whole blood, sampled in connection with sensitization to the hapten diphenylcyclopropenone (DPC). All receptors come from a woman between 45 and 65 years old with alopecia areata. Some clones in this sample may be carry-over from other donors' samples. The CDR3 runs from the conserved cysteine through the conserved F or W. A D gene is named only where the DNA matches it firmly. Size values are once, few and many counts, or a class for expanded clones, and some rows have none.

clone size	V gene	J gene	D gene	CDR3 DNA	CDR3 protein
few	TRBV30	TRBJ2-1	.	TGTGCCTGGAGTGCGGGAGTTGGGCGTAATGAGCAGTTCTTC	CAWSAGVGRNEQFF
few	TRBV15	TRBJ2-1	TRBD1	TGTGCCACCAGCAGGGACCAGGGGGCCCTGAGCAATGAGCAGTTCTTC	CATSRDQGALSNEQFF
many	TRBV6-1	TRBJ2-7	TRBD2	TGTGCCAGCAGTGAAAAGGTAGCGGGAGCGGGTGAGCAGTACTTC	CASSEKVAGAGEQYF
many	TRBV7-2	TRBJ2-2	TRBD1	TGTGCCAGCAGCAAGCGAACCGGGACAGGGTTGTTTTCCGGGGAGCTGTTTTTT	CASSKRTGTGLFSGELFF
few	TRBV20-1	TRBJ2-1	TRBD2	TGCAGTGCTCCGACTAGCGAGGAGCAGTTCTTC	CSAPTSEEQFF
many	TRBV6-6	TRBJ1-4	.	TGTGCCAGCAGTGGGGGTAGAGGACGGGAAAAACTGTTTTTT	CASSGGRGREKLFF
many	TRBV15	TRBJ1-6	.	TGTGCCACCAGCAGACGGACTGGGAGCTCCTATAATTCACCCCTCCACTTT	CATSRRTGSSYNSPLHF
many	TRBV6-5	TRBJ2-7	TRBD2	TGTGCCAGCAGTAACCGACTAGCGGGCGGCTACGAGCAGTACTTC	CASSNRLAGGYEQYF
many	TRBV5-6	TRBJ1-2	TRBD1	TGTGCCAGCAGCTTGGACAGGGGGCACCTCTACACCTTC	CASSLDRGHLYTF
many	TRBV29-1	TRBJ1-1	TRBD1	TGCAGCGTTGTGCGGACAGGGTCGAACACTGAAGCTTTCTTT	CSVVRTGSNTEAFF
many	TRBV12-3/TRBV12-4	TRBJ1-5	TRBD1	TGTGCCAGCAGTTTAGGCAAAATGCCGGTTGGGACAGGGGCATATAGCAATCAGCCCCAGCATTTT	CASSLGKMPVGTGAYSNQPQHF
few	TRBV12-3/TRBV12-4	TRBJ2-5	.	TGTGCCAGCAGTTTAAGCTTGGAGACCCAGTACTTC	CASSLSLETQYF
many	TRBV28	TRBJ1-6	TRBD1	TGTGCCAGCAGACGTGGGACAGTAAATTCACCCCTCCACTTT	CASRRGTVNSPLHF
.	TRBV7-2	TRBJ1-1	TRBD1	TGTGCCAGCAGCCTGGTCTTAAGACAGGGGGCTGAAGCTTTCTTT	CASSLVLRQGAEAFF
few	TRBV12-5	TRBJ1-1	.	TGTGCTAGTGGTAGCCCCCCAGCGAACACTGAAGCTTTCTTT	CASGSPPANTEAFF
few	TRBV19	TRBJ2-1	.	TGTGCCAGTAGTTATCAGACCCTCTCCTACAATGAGCAGTTCTTC	CASSYQTLSYNEQFF
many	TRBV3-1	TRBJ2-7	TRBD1	TGTGCCAGCAGCCAAGGGCCGGGACAGGGCTACGAGCAGTACTTC	CASSQGPGQGYEQYF
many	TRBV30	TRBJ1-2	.	TGTGCCTGGAAGGAGATAGATGGCTACACCTTC	CAWKEIDGYTF
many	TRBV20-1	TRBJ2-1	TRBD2	TGCAGTGCTAGTCGGTTGCTAGCGGGAAACAATGAGCAGTTCTTC	CSASRLLAGNNEQFF
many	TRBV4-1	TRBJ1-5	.	TGCGCCAGCAGCCCGGTCAGGGGCGATCAGCCCCAGCATTTT	CASSPVRGDQPQHF
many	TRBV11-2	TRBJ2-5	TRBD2	TGTGCCAGCAGCTTATCCGCAGCGGGAGGGCCAGAGACCCAGTACTTC	CASSLSAAGGPETQYF
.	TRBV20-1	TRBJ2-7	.	TGCAGTGCTAGAGAAGGGGGGACAAGTCGTTACGAGCAGTACTTC	CSAREGGTSRYEQYF
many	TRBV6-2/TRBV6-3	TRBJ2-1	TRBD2	TGTGCCAGCATCACACCTAGCGGGAGGGCCTCCTACAATGAGCAGTTCTTC	CASITPSGRASYNEQFF
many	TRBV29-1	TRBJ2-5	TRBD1	TGCAGCGTCGTTCAGGGGGCGGTCCGAGAGACCCAGTACTTC	CSVVQGAVRETQYF
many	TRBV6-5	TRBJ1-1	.	TGTGCCAGCAGTCCCGACTTTGGGATGAACACTGAAGCTTTCTTT	CASSPDFGMNTEAFF
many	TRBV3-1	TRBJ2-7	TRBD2	TGTGCCAGCAGCCAGGCTAGCGGGAGGGACGAGCAGTACTTC	CASSQASGRDEQYF
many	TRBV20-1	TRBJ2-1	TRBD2	TGCAGTGCTAGAGCAACTAGCGGGGGGCACAATGAGCAGTTCTTC	CSARATSGGHNEQFF
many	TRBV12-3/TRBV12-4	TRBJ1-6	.	TGTGCCAGCAACCGCTTAGGAGGGAATTCACCCCTCCACTTT	CASNRLGGNSPLHF
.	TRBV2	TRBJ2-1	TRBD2	TGTGCCAGCAGTGAGCGGGAGGGCCCGGTAGGGCAGTTCTTC	CASSEREGPVGQFF
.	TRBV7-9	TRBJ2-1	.	TGTGCCAGCAGCTTTCATGACTCGGCCGATGAGCAGTTCTTC	CASSFHDSADEQFF
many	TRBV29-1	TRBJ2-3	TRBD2	TGCAGCGTTGAAGGAGCGGCGGGAGGTGGTACAGATACGCAGTATTTT	CSVEGAAGGGTDTQYF
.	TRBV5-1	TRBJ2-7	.	TGCGCCAGCAGCTTGGACAGTTTTATTTACGAGCAGTACTTC	CASSLDSFIYEQYF
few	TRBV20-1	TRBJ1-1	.	TGCAGTGCGCCGGGGGTCCACATGAACACTGAAGCTTTCTTT	CSAPGVHMNTEAFF
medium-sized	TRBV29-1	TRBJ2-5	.	TGCAGCGGCGACCGAGCGGACACATCCCAAGAGACCCAGTACTTC	CSGDRADTSQETQYF
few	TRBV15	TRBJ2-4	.	TGTGCCACCAGCAGTCAACTACGAGACCTAGCCAAAAACATTCAGTACTTC	CATSSQLRDLAKNIQYF
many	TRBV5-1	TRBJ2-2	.	TGCGCCAGCAGTATAATAGGGATGGCGAACACCGGGGAGCTGTTTTTT	CASSIIGMANTGELFF
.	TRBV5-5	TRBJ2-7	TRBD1	TGTGCCAGCAGCTCCCCCGGGACAGGGAAGGTCGAGCAGTACTTC	CASSSPGTGKVEQYF
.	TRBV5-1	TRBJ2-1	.	TGCGCCAGCAGCTACGGAGGGACTTCGCACAATGAGCAGTTCTTC	CASSYGGTSHNEQFF
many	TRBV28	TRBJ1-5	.	TGTGCCAGCAGTGCGGGTAGGAGCAATCAGCCCCAGCATTTT	CASSAGRSNQPQHF
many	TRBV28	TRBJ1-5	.	TGTGCCAGCGGCGGGACTCAGCCCCAGCATTTT	CASGGTQPQHF
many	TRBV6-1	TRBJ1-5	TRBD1	TGTGCCAGCAGTGGAGGACAGGGGTACGATCAGCCCCAGCATTTT	CASSGGQGYDQPQHF
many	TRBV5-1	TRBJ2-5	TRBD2	TGCGCCAGCAGTTCTAGCGGGAGTCTAGAGACCCAGTACTTC	CASSSSGSLETQYF
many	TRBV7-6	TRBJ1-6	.	TGTGCCAGCAGCTTAGAAGCGGGTTCACCCCTCCACTTT	CASSLEAGSPLHF
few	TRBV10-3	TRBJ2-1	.	TGTGCCATCAGTGAAGGGACTCCCAATGAGCAGTTCTTC	CAISEGTPNEQFF
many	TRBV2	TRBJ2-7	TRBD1	TGTGCCAGCAGACGACAGGGGGTAGGGACCTACGAGCAGTACTTC	CASRRQGVGTYEQYF
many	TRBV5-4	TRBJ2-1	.	TGTGCCAGCAGCTTTGGACGCGAGCAGTTCTTC	CASSFGREQFF